Listed below are T cell receptor beta chains from one sample, sequenced in a study of T cell responses to AZD1222 COVID-19 vaccine. TCRdb's copy holds only in-frame clones and misses some; the assay was immunoSEQ multiplex PCR. The data contain roughly 90,000 clones, 80% to 90% of them singletons. Sequencing was performed on peripheral blood, taken on day 0 of AZD1222 vaccination. The receptors come from an adult in good health. The CDR3 runs from the conserved cysteine through the conserved F or W. The D gene is left open where the match is weak. Clone size is not always given. Where it is, it says once, few, many or a class for expanded clones.

clone_size j_call v_call d_call cdr3_nt cdr3_aa
- TRBJ2-7 TRBV5-1 - TGCGCCAGCAGCTTTGGAGGGAACCCGTCCTACGAGCAGTACTTC CASSFGGNPSYEQYF
- TRBJ1-3 TRBV7-9 - TGTGCCAGCAGCCCCCGGCGAGGAAACACCATATATTTT CASSPRRGNTIYF
- TRBJ1-6 TRBV29-1 - TGCAGCGCCGAGTCCTTTTCTGGGGCCCTCCACTTT CSAESFSGALHF
- TRBJ2-7 TRBV19 TRBD2 TGTGCCAGTAGTACAACCGGGACTAGCGGGAACGAGCAGTACTTC CASSTTGTSGNEQYF
few TRBJ1-5 TRBV19 - TGTGCCACACACCGAACTAGAAATAGCAATCAGCCCCAGCATTTT CATHRTRNSNQPQHF
- TRBJ1-2 TRBV19 - TGTGCCAGTAGTGACCGAAAAGGGAACGGCTACACCTTC CASSDRKGNGYTF
- TRBJ2-4 TRBV28 TRBD2 TGTGCCAGCAGTTTCCGCGGGAGTATGGGGGACATTCAGTACTTC CASSFRGSMGDIQYF
- TRBJ2-5 TRBV9 - TGTGCCAGCAGCAAAGGAGGGACAGACCAAGAGACCCAGTACTTC CASSKGGTDQETQYF
- TRBJ2-5 TRBV6-2/TRBV6-3 TRBD1 TGTGCCAGCAGTACGGGACAGCTAGTGCAAGAGACCCAGTACTTC CASSTGQLVQETQYF
- TRBJ2-2 TRBV6-5 TRBD1 TGTGCCAGCAGGGGACAGGTCAGCACCGGGGAGCTGTTTTTT CASRGQVSTGELFF
- TRBJ2-7 TRBV7-9 TRBD1 TGTGCCAGCAGCGGGACAGGGAAGTTATTCTACGAGCAGTACTTC CASSGTGKLFYEQYF
- TRBJ2-5 TRBV6-5 - TGTGCCAGCAGTTACGGTGGGGTAATAGGGAAAGAGACCCAGTACTTC CASSYGGVIGKETQYF
- TRBJ2-7 TRBV27 TRBD2 TGTGCCAGCAGTCCCAAAGCGGGAGGCTCCTACGAGCAGTACTTC CASSPKAGGSYEQYF
once TRBJ1-6 TRBV9 - TGTGCCAGCAGCCCAGGAAGCTCCTATAATTCACCCCTCCACTTT CASSPGSSYNSPLHF
- TRBJ1-6 TRBV19 - TGTGCCAGTAGTACGCTGAGTTCACCCCTCCACTTT CASSTLSSPLHF
- TRBJ1-5 TRBV4-1 - TGCGCCAGCAGCCAAGATCTACAGACTCCTCTCCGCAATCAGCCCCAGCATTTT CASSQDLQTPLRNQPQHF
- TRBJ2-3 TRBV7-7 - TGTGCTAGCAGCTTAGGACCCAGGGGGGAAGATACGCAGTATTTT CASSLGPRGEDTQYF
- TRBJ1-6 TRBV11-2 - TGTGCCAGCAGCTTAGATGGGAAGGGTAATTCACCCCTCCACTTT CASSLDGKGNSPLHF
- TRBJ1-4 TRBV7-2 - TGTGCCAGCAGCCCAGGATTGGATAATGAAAAACTGTTTTTT CASSPGLDNEKLFF
- TRBJ2-5 TRBV5-6 TRBD2 TGTGCCAGTATACCGGGGGGTACCCAAGAGACCCAGTACTTC CASIPGGTQETQYF
- TRBJ2-1 TRBV6-4 TRBD2 TGTGCCAGCAGTGACGGGACTAGCGGGGGGAATGAGCAGTTCTTC CASSDGTSGGNEQFF
- TRBJ1-2 TRBV12-3/TRBV12-4 TRBD1 TGTGCCACCGAAGACAGGGCCAGGCGTGGCTACACCTTC CATEDRARRGYTF
- TRBJ1-4 TRBV27 - TGTGCCAGCAGTCAGTCGACTCATCGAGGTGAAAAACTGTTTTTT CASSQSTHRGEKLFF
few TRBJ2-1 TRBV7-3 TRBD2 TGTGCCAGCAGCTCCCGGACTAGCGGAGTCAAGAATGAGCAGTTCTTC CASSSRTSGVKNEQFF
- TRBJ2-2 TRBV6-5 - TGTGCCAGCAGTACTCAGGGGTCGGCCGGGGAGCTGTTTTTT CASSTQGSAGELFF
- TRBJ2-7 TRBV11-2 - TGTGCCAGCAGCTCACAGGGCCACGAGCAGTACTTC CASSSQGHEQYF
- TRBJ2-1 TRBV19 TRBD2 TGTGCCAGTAGTTCGAGGGGAGGGGAGCAGTTCTTC CASSSRGGEQFF
- TRBJ1-1 TRBV5-8 - TGTGCCAGCAGCCCACCAGCAGAAGCTTTCTTT CASSPPAEAFF
- TRBJ1-1 TRBV6-5 - TGTGCCAGCAGAGGTTTTAAGGGCACTGAAGCTTTCTTT CASRGFKGTEAFF
- TRBJ2-5 TRBV3-1/TRBV3-2 - TGTGCCAGCAGCTCCGGGAGCCAAGAGACCCAGTACTTC CASSSGSQETQYF
- TRBJ2-3 TRBV24-1 - TGTGCCACCAGTGACGCAGGGGTGGCAGATACGCAGTATTTT CATSDAGVADTQYF
- TRBJ2-2 TRBV2 - TGTGCCAGCAGTGAGGACCGGGTTGGCGGGGAGCTGTTTTTT CASSEDRVGGELFF
- TRBJ2-1 TRBV3-1/TRBV3-2 TRBD1 TGTGCCAGCAGCCAAGGACAGGGACACAACTCCTACAATGAGCAGTTCTTC CASSQGQGHNSYNEQFF
- TRBJ2-7 TRBV11-2 - TGTGCCAGCAGCCGAGACAGGGACTACTACGAGCAGTACTTC CASSRDRDYYEQYF
- TRBJ2-7 TRBV5-4 TRBD2 TGTGCCAGCAGCTTGGGGGGGACTAGCGGGACTTCCTACGAGCAGTACTTC CASSLGGTSGTSYEQYF
- TRBJ1-2 TRBV5-6 - TGTGCCAGCAGCTTAAGGTGGCAGCCCTATGGCTACACCTTC CASSLRWQPYGYTF
once TRBJ2-7 TRBV28 TRBD1 TGTGCCAGCAGTCCGGGACAGGGTATGTACGAGCAGTACTTC CASSPGQGMYEQYF
- TRBJ2-7 TRBV11-1 TRBD1 TGTGCCAGCAGCCACGGGACAGGGGGCTACGAGCAGTACTTC CASSHGTGGYEQYF
- TRBJ1-3 TRBV9 - TGTGCCAGCAGCCCGGGGGGTCAGGCGGGAAACACCATATATTTT CASSPGGQAGNTIYF
few TRBJ1-1 TRBV7-9 - TGTGCCAGCAGCTTAGTCGAGAGCGGGGGTGAAGCTTTCTTT CASSLVESGGEAFF